The TCR beta chain described here comes from a study of TIL therapy for anti-PD-1-resistant metastatic lung cancer. A note on this clone: Its cognate antigen is unknown.

J gave up 8 bases and V 7 bases, and 11 bases lay outside the gene matches. This CDR3 is 14 amino acids long. CDR1 is SGDLS and CDR2 is YYNGEE in the germline V gene. The libraries were made with immunoSEQ v3. Sequencing depth was some 2 million read pairs for survey level, roughly 4.5-6.5 million for deep. TCRdb's table, derived via immunoSEQ multiplex PCR, lists solely in-frame clones and lacks some. This repertoire shows about 50,000 clones, 80% to 90% found once; its top ten account for 4% to 6%. Study outcomes and limitations: Infused TIL clonotypes partially replaced the baseline blood repertoire, then decayed over months.

Time point given: pre-treatment sample, taken before nivolumab and TIL therapy. Stage 4 NSCLC adults joined between October 2017 and 2020. This receptor was obtained from a person aged 30 to 80 with non-small cell lung cancer. The sequencing here drew on blood, taken at baseline. The rearrangement uses TRBV9 and TRBJ1-2; 10 bases line up with TRBD1. The CDR3 nucleotides are TGTGCCAGCTCCCCAGGACAGGGGGATTACGGCTACACCTTC. Protein: CASSPGQGDYGYTF.